This T cell receptor (beta chain) originates from a study of shared clonotypes between healthy human individuals. Looking at the study overall: Donors, aged 18 to 49, were a couple of women and three men.

When replicate PCRs were run on sorted subsets, they used around 200 ng DNA, approximately 33,000 T cell genomes. Measured with immunoSEQ multiplex PCR; TCRdb has only the in-frame clones, and not every one. The sample lists over 700,000 clones; 72% were seen once. CDR3 length: 15 amino acids. CDR1 SNHLY and CDR2 FYNNEI come from the germline V gene. V dropped 2 bases and J dropped 7 bases, with 17 bases sitting between them. At least ten counts were recorded for this clone. The chain combines TRBV2 with TRBJ1-2; maybe TRBD1 (5 bases). The clonotype originates from a woman in her 30s in good health. Sequencing input: memory CD4+ T cells sorted from blood. This sample's subset: CD45RA-negative fraction. CDR3 nucleotide sequence: TGTGCCAGCAGTGAATGGGGCGGAACAAGGGGTGGCTACACCTTC. The encoded protein is CASSEWGGTRGGYTF.